Sequencing of this T cell receptor (beta chain) was carried out in a study of T cells in Graves' hyperthyroidism and ophthalmopathy. The table lists this clonotype with many counts. TCR beta CDR3 region amplification was performed from RNA transcripts. The TCR CDR3 was amplified in a first-round RT-PCR using the HTBI primer set. TCRdb re-derived calls from the multiplex PCR reads in MiXCR, one entry per CDR3 protein. The sample consists of about 740,000 distinct CDR3 sequences, about 14% of them appearing once. CDR3 length: 14 amino acids. Trimming shortened V by 0 bases and J by 4 bases, and 11 bases separated the two germline ends. Germline loops: CDR1 DFQATT, CDR2 SNEGSKA (reference sequence).

This receptor was identified in a woman aged 18-30 years with Graves' hyperthyroidism. This chain connects TRBV20-1 to TRBJ2-3; D not resolved. The sequenced sample consisted of blood. The CDR3 sequence is CSARDFGSPDTQYF. The DNA for the CDR3 is TGCAGTGCTAGAGATTTCGGGTCCCCAGATACGCAGTATTTT.